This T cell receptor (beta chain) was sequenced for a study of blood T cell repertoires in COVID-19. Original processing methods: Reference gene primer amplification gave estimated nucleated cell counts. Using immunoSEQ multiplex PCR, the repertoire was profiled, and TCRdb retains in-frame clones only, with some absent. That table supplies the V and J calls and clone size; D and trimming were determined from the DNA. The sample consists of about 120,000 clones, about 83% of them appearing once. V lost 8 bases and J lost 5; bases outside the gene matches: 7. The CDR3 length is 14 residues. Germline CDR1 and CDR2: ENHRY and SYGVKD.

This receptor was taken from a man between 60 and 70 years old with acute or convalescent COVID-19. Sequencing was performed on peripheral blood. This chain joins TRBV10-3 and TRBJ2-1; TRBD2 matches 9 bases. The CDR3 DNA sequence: TGTGCCATCTCCTCCGGGACTAGCCACAATGAGCAGTTCTTC. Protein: CAISSGTSHNEQFF.